This T cell receptor (beta chain) was sequenced for a study of shared T cell receptors in the human thymus. The V end was cut by 0 bases, the J end by 0 bases, with 16 bases between. Germline loops: CDR1 SGHRS, CDR2 YFSETQ. The CDR3 extends over 19 amino acids. Libraries were prepared by immunoSEQ multiplex PCR; TCRdb keeps only in-frame clonotypes and omits some of them. The sample shows approximately 660,000 clones, 85% to 90% of them seen only once. Another study also made use of these data, one on human thymus T cells.

This rearrangement joins TRBV5-1 to TRBJ2-6; possibly TRBD2 for D (7 bases). The material sequenced was thymocytes. The receptor was derived from a boy under three years old with a congenital heart defect. This CDR3 is CASSLGTGGDYSGANVLTF. The CDR3 DNA sequence: TGCGCCAGCAGCTTGGGGACGGGGGGCGATTACTCTGGGGCCAACGTCCTGACTTTC.